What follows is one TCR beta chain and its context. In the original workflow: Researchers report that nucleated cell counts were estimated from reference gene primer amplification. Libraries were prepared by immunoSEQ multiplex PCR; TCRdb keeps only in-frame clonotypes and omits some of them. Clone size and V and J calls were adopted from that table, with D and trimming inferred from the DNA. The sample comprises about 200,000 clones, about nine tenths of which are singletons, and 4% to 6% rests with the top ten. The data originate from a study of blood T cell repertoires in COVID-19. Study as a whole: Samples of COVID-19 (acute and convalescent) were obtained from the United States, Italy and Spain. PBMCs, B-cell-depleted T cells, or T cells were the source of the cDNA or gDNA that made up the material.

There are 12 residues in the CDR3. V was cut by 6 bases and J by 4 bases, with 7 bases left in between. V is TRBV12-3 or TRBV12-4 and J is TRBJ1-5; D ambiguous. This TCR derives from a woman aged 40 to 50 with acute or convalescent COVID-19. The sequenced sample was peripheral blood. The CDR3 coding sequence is TGTGCCAGCAGCCCCCAAAATCAGCCCCAGCATTTT. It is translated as CASSPQNQPQHF.